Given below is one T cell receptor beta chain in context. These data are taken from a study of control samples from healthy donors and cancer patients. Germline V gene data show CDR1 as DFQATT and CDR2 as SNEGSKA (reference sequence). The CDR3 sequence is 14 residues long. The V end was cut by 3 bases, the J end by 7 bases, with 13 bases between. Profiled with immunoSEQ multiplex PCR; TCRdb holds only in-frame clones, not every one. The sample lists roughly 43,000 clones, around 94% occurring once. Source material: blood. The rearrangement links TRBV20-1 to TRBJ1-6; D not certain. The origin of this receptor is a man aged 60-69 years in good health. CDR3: CSASSPNVNSPLHF. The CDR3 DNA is TGCAGTGCTAGTTCTCCCAATGTGAATTCACCCCTCCACTTT.